This T cell receptor (beta chain) was sequenced for a study of blood T cell repertoires in COVID-19. Study at large: The United States, Italy and Spain were the sources of the acute and convalescent COVID-19 samples. In each case, the material was cDNA or gDNA derived from T cells, B-cell-depleted T cells, or PBMCs.

How the authors handled the data: Reference gene primers were amplified, and this amplification served to estimate nucleated cell counts. The repertoire was sequenced with immunoSEQ multiplex PCR; TCRdb's copy has only in-frame clones and lacks some. D and trimming come from the DNA, and the V and J calls and clone size come from that table. The table shows tens of thousands of clones, with roughly nine tenths occurring only once. Deletions cut 1 base from V and 8 bases from J, with 9 bases between. This CDR3 contains 12 residues. Input material: peripheral blood. The chain combines TRBV12-3 or TRBV12-4 with TRBJ2-7; TRBD1 is a possible D gene (5 bases). The receptor was isolated from a woman aged 70-85 years with active COVID-19. DNA of the CDR3: TGTGCCAGCAGTTTAGTGCGGACACAGCAGTACTTC. Translating it yields CASSLVRTQQYF.